This T cell receptor beta chain was identified during a study of cytomegalovirus exposure and HLA in healthy donors. Method: immunoSEQ multiplex PCR; TCRdb's copy keeps in-frame clones and lacks some. This sample has hundreds of thousands of clones, with around 86% found just once. Unmatched junction bases numbered 5, after V lost 4 bases and J lost 6 bases. CDR1 and CDR2 from the germline V gene are MDHEN and SYDVKM. This CDR3 contains 14 residues. The TCR sequence derives from a woman aged 18-29 years in good health and CMV-seronegative. This sequence joins TRBV28 and TRBJ2-4, with 8 bases aligning to TRBD1. The source material was PBMCs. CDR3 in amino acids: CASSSSGGGNIQYF. CDR3 nucleotide sequence: TGTGCCAGCAGTTCCTCAGGGGGCGGAAACATTCAGTACTTC.